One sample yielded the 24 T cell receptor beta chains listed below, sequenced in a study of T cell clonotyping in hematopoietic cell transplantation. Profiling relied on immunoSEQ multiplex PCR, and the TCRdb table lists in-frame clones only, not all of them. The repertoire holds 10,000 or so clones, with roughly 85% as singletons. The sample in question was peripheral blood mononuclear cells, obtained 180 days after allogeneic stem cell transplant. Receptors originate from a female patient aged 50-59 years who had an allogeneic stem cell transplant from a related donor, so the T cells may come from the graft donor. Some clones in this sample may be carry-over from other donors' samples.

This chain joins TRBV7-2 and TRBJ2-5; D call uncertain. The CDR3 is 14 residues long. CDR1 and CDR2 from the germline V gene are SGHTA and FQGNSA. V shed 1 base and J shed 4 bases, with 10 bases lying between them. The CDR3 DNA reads TGTGCCAGCAGCTTAGATTCGGCAGTAGAGACCCAGTACTTC. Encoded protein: CASSLDSAVETQYF.

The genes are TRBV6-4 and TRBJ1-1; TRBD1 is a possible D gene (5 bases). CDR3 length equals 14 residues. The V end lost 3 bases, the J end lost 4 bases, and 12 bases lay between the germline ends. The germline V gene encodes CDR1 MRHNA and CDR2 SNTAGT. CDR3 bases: TGTGCCAGCAGTGAGTTCGGGGGTCTCACTGAAGCTTTCTTT. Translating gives CASSEFGGLTEAFF.

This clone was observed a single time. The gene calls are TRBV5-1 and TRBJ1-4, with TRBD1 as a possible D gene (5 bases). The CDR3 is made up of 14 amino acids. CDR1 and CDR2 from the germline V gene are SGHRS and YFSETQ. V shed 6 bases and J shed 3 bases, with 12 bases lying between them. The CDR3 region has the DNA TGCGCCAGCACAGAGGGGTTGGCTAATGAAAAACTGTTTTTT. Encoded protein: CASTEGLANEKLFF.

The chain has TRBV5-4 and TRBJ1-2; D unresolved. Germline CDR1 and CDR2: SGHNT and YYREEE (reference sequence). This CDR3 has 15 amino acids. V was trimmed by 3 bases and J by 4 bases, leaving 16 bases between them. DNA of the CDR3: TGTGCCAGCAGCTCAATATCGGGCCTCTTCTATGGCTACACCTTC. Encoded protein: CASSSISGLFYGYTF.

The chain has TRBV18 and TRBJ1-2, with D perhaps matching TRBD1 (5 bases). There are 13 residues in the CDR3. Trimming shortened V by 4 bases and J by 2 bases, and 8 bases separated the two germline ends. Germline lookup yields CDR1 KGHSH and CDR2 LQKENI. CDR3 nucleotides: TGTGCCAGCTCACAACAGGACAACTATGGCTACACCTTC. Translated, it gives CASSQQDNYGYTF. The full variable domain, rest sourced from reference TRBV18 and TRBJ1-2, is NAGVMQNPRHLVRRRGQEARLRCSPMKGHSHVYWYRQLPEEGLKFMVYLQKENIIDESGMPKERFSAEFPKEGPSILRIQQVVRGDSAAYFCASSQQDNYGYTFGSGTRLTVV.

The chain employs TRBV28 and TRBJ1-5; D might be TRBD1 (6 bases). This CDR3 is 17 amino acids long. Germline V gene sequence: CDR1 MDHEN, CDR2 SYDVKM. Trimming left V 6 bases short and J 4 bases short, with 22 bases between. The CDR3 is CASRILEGGGSNQPQHF. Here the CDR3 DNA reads TGTGCCAGCAGGATCCTCGAGGGGGGAGGGTCGAATCAGCCCCAGCATTTT.

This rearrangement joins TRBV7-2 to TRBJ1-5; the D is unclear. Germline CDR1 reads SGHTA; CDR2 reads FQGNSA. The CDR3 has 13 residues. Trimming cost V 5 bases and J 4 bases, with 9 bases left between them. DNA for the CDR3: TGTGCCAGCAGCAACACGATGAATCAGCCCCAGCATTTT. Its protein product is CASSNTMNQPQHF.

CDR3 coding DNA: TGTGCCAGCAGTTTATCCGGGAATCAGCCCCAGCATTTT. Translation gives CASSLSGNQPQHF. The rearrangement joins TRBV27 to TRBJ1-5; D not certain. The CDR3 runs to 13 residues. V lost 0 bases and J 4 bases, leaving 4 bases between the germline ends. CDR1 and CDR2 from the germline V gene are MNHEY and SMNVEV (reference sequence).

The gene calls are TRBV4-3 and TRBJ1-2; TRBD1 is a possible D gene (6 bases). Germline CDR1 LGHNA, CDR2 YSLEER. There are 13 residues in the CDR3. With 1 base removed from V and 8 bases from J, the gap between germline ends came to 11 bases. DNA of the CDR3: TGCGCCAGCAGCCAAGTTGATACAGGGGGCTACACCTTC. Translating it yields CASSQVDTGGYTF.

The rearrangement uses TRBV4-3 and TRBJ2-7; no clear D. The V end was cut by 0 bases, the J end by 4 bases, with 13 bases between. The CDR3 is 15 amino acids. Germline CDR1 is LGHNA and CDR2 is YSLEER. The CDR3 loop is CASSQDWSGRYEQYF. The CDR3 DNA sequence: TGCGCCAGCAGCCAAGATTGGAGTGGCCGATACGAGCAGTACTTC.

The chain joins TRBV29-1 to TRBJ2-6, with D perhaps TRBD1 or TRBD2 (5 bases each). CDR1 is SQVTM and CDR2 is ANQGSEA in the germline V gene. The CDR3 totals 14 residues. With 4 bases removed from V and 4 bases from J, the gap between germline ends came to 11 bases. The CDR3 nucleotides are TGCAGCGTTGGGGTAGGGACCGGGGCCAACGTCCTGACTTTC. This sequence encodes CSVGVGTGANVLTF.

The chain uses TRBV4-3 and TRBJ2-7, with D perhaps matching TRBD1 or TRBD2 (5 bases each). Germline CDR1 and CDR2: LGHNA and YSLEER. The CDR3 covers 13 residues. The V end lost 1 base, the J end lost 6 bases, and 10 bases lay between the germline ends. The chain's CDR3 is CASSQVAGTEQYF. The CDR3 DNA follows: TGCGCCAGCAGCCAAGTCGCCGGGACCGAGCAGTACTTC.

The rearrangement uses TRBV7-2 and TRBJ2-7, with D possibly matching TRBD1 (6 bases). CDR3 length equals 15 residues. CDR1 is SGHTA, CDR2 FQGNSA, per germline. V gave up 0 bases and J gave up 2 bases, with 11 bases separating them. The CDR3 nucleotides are TGTGCCAGCAGCTTAGCTCCACAGGGCGCCTACGAGCAGTACTTC. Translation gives CASSLAPQGAYEQYF.

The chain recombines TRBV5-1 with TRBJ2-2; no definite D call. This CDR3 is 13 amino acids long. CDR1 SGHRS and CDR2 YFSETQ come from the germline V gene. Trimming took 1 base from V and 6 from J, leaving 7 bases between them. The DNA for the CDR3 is TGCGCCAGCAGCTTGATTGGAGCCGGGGAGCTGTTTTTT. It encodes CASSLIGAGELFF.

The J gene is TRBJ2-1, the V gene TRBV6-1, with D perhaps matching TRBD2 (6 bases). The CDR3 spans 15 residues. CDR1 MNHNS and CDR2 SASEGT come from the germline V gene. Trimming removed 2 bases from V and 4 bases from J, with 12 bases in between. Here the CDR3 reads CASSENGRFYNEQFF. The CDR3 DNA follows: TGTGCCAGCAGTGAAAACGGGAGATTTTACAATGAGCAGTTCTTC.

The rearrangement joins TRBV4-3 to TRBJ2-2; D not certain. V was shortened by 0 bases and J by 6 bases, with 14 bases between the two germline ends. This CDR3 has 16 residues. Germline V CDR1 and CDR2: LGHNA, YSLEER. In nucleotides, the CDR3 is TGCGCCAGCAGCCAAGAATCGCGTTTCGACGCCGGGGAGCTGTTTTTT. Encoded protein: CASSQESRFDAGELFF.

CDR3 region: CASSNGIAYGYTF. In nucleotides, the CDR3 is TGTGCCAGCAGTAATGGTATCGCCTATGGCTACACCTTC. This rearrangement joins TRBV6-5 to TRBJ1-2; unclear D gene. CDR1 and CDR2 (germline): MNHEY, SVGAGI. V was pared by 5 bases and J by 4 bases, with 11 bases between. The CDR3 loop spans 13 amino acids.

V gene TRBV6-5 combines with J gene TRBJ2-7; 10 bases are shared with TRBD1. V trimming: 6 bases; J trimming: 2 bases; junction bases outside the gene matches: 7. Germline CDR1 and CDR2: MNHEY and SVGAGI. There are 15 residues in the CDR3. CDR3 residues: CASSWTGTGAYEQYF. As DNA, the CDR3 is TGTGCCAGCAGCTGGACCGGGACAGGGGCCTACGAGCAGTACTTC.

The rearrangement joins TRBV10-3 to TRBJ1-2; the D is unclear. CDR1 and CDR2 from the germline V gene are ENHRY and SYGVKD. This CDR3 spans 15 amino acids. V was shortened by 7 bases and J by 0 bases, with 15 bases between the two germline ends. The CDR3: CAITPSDSPNYGYTF. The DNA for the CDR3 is TGTGCCATCACCCCGTCAGACTCCCCTAACTATGGCTACACCTTC.

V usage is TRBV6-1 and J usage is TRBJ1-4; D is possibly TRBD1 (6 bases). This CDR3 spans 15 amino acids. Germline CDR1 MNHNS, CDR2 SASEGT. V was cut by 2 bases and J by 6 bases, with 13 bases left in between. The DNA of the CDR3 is TGTGCCAGCAGTGAACCGGGGGGCTCCTATGAAAAACTGTTTTTT. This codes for CASSEPGGSYEKLFF.

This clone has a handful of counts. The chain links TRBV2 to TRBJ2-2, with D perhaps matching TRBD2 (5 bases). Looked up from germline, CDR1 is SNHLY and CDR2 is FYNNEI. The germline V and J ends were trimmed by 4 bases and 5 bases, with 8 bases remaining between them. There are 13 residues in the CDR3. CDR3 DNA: TGTGCCAGCAGTGTCCGAGGGACCGGGGAGCTGTTTTTT. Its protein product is CASSVRGTGELFF.

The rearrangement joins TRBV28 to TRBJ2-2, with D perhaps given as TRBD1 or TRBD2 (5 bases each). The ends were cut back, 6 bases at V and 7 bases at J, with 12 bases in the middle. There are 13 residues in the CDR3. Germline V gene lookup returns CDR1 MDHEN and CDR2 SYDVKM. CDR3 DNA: TGTGCCAGCAGGTCGGGGCCTGACGGGGAGCTGTTTTTT. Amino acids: CASRSGPDGELFF.

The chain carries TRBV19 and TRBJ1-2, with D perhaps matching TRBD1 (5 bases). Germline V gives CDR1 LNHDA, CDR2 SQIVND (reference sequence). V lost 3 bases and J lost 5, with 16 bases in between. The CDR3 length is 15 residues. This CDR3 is CASSIRRGAHYGYTF. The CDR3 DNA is TGTGCCAGTAGTATCCGAAGAGGGGCCCATTATGGCTACACCTTC.

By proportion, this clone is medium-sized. CDR3 nucleotide sequence: TGTGCTAGTGGACGTGACCTGGGATATGGCTACACCTTC. It is translated as CASGRDLGYGYTF. The chain combines TRBV12-5 with TRBJ1-2; D is undetermined. The V end lost 6 bases, the J end lost 5 bases, and 13 bases lay between the germline ends. In germline, CDR1 is LGHNT, CDR2 FRNRAP. This CDR3 spans 13 amino acids.